The 23 T cell receptor beta chains below come from one sample, sequenced in a study of cytomegalovirus exposure and HLA in healthy donors. Researchers ran the PCR with 60 Vbeta and 13 Jbeta primers. Method: immunoSEQ multiplex PCR; TCRdb's copy keeps in-frame clones and lacks some. The table lists around 94,000 clones, more than 70% of them singletons. The sample was PBMCs. Receptors originate from a woman aged 55-70 years in good health and CMV-seropositive.

CDR3 amino acids: CASTEGPVLVGAFF. CDR3 in DNA: TGTGCCAGCACTGAGGGCCCGGTACTGGTCGGAGCTTTCTTT. The rearrangement uses TRBV19 and TRBJ1-1, with D hard to call. The CDR3 covers 14 residues. The germline gives CDR1 LNHDA, CDR2 SQIVND (reference sequence). V lost 9 bases and J lost 10, with 24 bases in between. The full variable domain, with the rest looked up from reference TRBV19 and TRBJ1-1, is DGGITQSPKYLFRKEGQNVTLSCEQNLNHDAMYWYRQDPGQGLRLIYYSQIVNDFQKGDIAEGYSVSREKKESFPLTVTSAQKNPTAFYLCASTEGPVLVGAFFGQGTRLTVV.

The CDR3 is CASRRMNTEAFF. CDR3 sequence (DNA): TGTGCCAGCAGGAGGATGAACACTGAAGCTTTCTTT. The V gene is TRBV7-9, the J gene TRBJ1-1; D remains ambiguous. The CDR3 is 12 amino acids. V was shortened by 6 bases and J by 0 bases, with 5 bases between the two germline ends. The germline V gene has CDR1 SEHNR and CDR2 FQNEAQ (reference sequence).

In its sample, this clone was seen once. The chain carries TRBV7-6 and TRBJ2-7, with 8 bases aligning to TRBD1. This CDR3 spans 15 amino acids. Germline loops: CDR1 SGHVS, CDR2 FNYEAQ. Losses at the gene ends were 5 bases for V and 2 bases for J; bases not matched to a gene: 8. The CDR3 sequence is CASSTRQGSTYEQYF. The CDR3, as DNA: TGTGCCAGCAGCACCCGACAGGGGTCCACCTACGAGCAGTACTTC.

The J gene is TRBJ2-3, the V gene TRBV18; tentative D call: TRBD2 (5 bases). The CDR3 totals 16 residues. Trimming removed 0 bases at V and 0 bases at J, with 10 bases between. Germline-derived CDR1 and CDR2 are KGHSH and LQKENI. The chain's CDR3 is CASSPPRRTSTDTQYF. CDR3 nucleotides: TGTGCCAGCTCACCACCGCGTAGGACTAGCACAGATACGCAGTATTTT. The full variable domain, its missing parts supplied by reference TRBV18 and TRBJ2-3, is NAGVMQNPRHLVRRRGQEARLRCSPMKGHSHVYWYRQLPEEGLKFMVYLQKENIIDESGMPKERFSAEFPKEGPSILRIQQVVRGDSAAYFCASSPPRRTSTDTQYFGPGTRLTVL.

The chain joins TRBV9 to TRBJ2-2, with D unresolved. The CDR3 length is 16 residues. V lost 0 bases to trimming and J lost 5 bases, with 14 bases between them. Germline loops: CDR1 SGDLS, CDR2 YYNGEE. As DNA, the CDR3 is TGTGCCAGCAGCGTAGGCAGTGGGCGATTGACCGGGGAGCTGTTTTTT. Translating gives CASSVGSGRLTGELFF.

The CDR3 region is CASSGLEGVQPQHF. The CDR3 region has the DNA TGTGCCAGCAGTGGGCTGGAGGGAGTTCAGCCCCAGCATTTT. J is TRBJ1-5 and V is TRBV6-1; D not certain. Deletions cut 4 bases from V and 6 bases from J, with 13 bases between. The CDR3 contains 14 residues. In germline, CDR1 is MNHNS, CDR2 SASEGT.

The V call is TRBV28, the J call TRBJ1-4; maybe TRBD1 (5 bases). The CDR3 sequence is 15 residues long. Trimming took off 6 bases at V and 8 bases at J, with 19 bases between the two ends. Germline-derived CDR1 and CDR2 are MDHEN and SYDVKM. Here the CDR3 DNA reads TGTGCCAGCAGCCTAGGGGCAGGCTCTGGGGAAAAACTGTTTTTT. It translates to CASSLGAGSGEKLFF.

The chain is built from TRBV9 and TRBJ2-3, with a weak D call TRBD2 (6 bases). CDR1 and CDR2 (germline): SGDLS, YYNGEE. Trimming pared 4 bases from V and 6 bases from J, leaving 18 bases between. This CDR3 spans 15 amino acids. The CDR3 DNA reads as TGTGCCAGCAGCCCCCTAGACGGAGGAGGGGATACGCAGTATTTT. Translating it yields CASSPLDGGGDTQYF. Full variable domain (outside the CDR3, taken from reference TRBV9 and TRBJ2-3): DSGVTQTPKHLITATGQRVTLRCSPRSGDLSVYWYQQSLDQGLQFLIQYYNGEERAKGNILERFSAQQFPDLHSELNLSSLELGDSALYFCASSPLDGGGDTQYFGPGTRLTVL.

The CDR3 sequence: CSVKVPGNQPQHF. The DNA for the CDR3 is TGCAGCGTTAAGGTCCCCGGGAATCAGCCCCAGCATTTT. The chain combines TRBV29-1 with TRBJ1-5, with D unclear. Trimming removed 5 bases from V and 4 bases from J, with 12 bases in between. There are 13 residues in the CDR3. CDR1 is SQVTM and CDR2 is ANQGSEA in the germline V gene. Complete variable domain (other parts from reference TRBV29-1 and TRBJ1-5): SAVISQKPSRDICQRGTSLTIQCQVDSQVTMMFWYRQQPGQSLTLIATANQGSEATYESGFVIDKFPISRPNLTFSTLTVSNMSPEDSSIYLCSVKVPGNQPQHFGDGTRLSIL.

A single count supports this clone. This chain uses TRBV2 with TRBJ2-1; D is perhaps TRBD2 (6 bases). The germline gives CDR1 SNHLY, CDR2 FYNNEI. CDR3 size: 15 residues. V dropped 6 bases and J dropped 9 bases, with 21 bases sitting between them. The CDR3 nucleotides are TGTGCCAGCAGCGATAGTCGGTACCCGGAGGGTGAGCAGTTCTTC. Translation: CASSDSRYPEGEQFF.

The chain couples TRBV27 to TRBJ2-1; tentative D call: TRBD2 (6 bases). V dropped 3 bases and J dropped 4 bases, with 10 bases sitting between them. Germline CDR1 and CDR2: MNHEY and SMNVEV (reference sequence). The CDR3 is made up of 14 amino acids. The CDR3 nucleotides are TGTGCCAGCAGTTTGGGGGGAGTTTACAATGAGCAGTTCTTC. This translates into CASSLGGVYNEQFF.

The chain carries TRBV29-1 and TRBJ2-6, with D possibly TRBD1 on 5 matching bases. CDR3 length: 16 amino acids. The V gene lost 3 bases and the J gene lost 0 bases, with 12 bases spanning the gap. The germline V gene has CDR1 SQVTM and CDR2 ANQGSEA. CDR3 residues: CSVDRVLSSGANVLTF. CDR3 coding DNA: TGCAGCGTTGACAGGGTGCTCAGCTCTGGGGCCAACGTCCTGACTTTC.

The rearrangement uses TRBV7-9 and TRBJ2-1, with 9 bases identical to TRBD2. The CDR3 contains 15 residues. The germline gives CDR1 SEHNR, CDR2 FQNEAQ (reference sequence). With V trimmed by 1 base and J by 8 bases, 6 bases remained unmatched. The CDR3 coding sequence is TGTGCCAGCAGCTTAGTGAATAGCGGGAGTGATGAGCAGTTCTTC. This gives the protein CASSLVNSGSDEQFF.

J is TRBJ1-2 and V is TRBV10-3; perhaps TRBD1 as D (5 bases). Between the trimmed V and J ends, which lost 3 bases and 4 bases, there was a span of 12 bases. The CDR3 extends over 14 amino acids. CDR1 and CDR2 (germline): ENHRY, SYGVKD. The DNA of the CDR3 is TGTGCCATCAGTGACCTCGGGGGTGCCTATGGCTACACCTTC. Amino acid sequence: CAISDLGGAYGYTF.

This chain joins TRBV7-3 and TRBJ1-2; 8 bases agree with TRBD1. Germline lookup yields CDR1 SGHTA and CDR2 FQGTGA. The CDR3 consists of 14 residues. The trim removed 5 bases at V and 7 bases at J, leaving 9 bases unmatched. The CDR3 DNA follows: TGTGCCAGCAGCCCTCATCAGACAGGGGCTGGCTACACCTTC. Its translation: CASSPHQTGAGYTF.

This clone was detected only a few times. The rearrangement joins TRBV12-1 to TRBJ1-1; the D call in the table, TRBD1, was not verified against the DNA. TRBV12-1 has pseudogene status. The CDR3 is 15 amino acids. The CDR3: CASSFGQKLNTEAFF. DNA of the CDR3: TGTGCCAGCAGCTTTGGCCAGAAATTGAACACTGAAGCTTTCTTT.

CDR3 nucleotides: TGCGCCAGCAGCCGGGACAGGAACACTGAAGCTTTCTTT. Its protein product is CASSRDRNTEAFF. The gene calls are TRBV4-1 and TRBJ1-1, with 7 positions matching TRBD1. CDR1 and CDR2 from the germline V gene are MGHRA and YSYEKL. The CDR3 runs 13 residues. V shed 4 bases, J shed 1 base, and the junction held 0 bases outside the gene matches.

The rearrangement joins TRBV6-6 to TRBJ1-5; no clear D gene. V gave up 2 bases and J gave up 5 bases, with 13 bases separating them. CDR3 size: 15 residues. CDR1 is MNHNY and CDR2 is SVGAGI in the germline V gene (reference sequence). CDR3 region: CASSYRQEVDQPQHF. The CDR3 nucleotides read TGTGCCAGCAGTTACCGGCAGGAGGTTGATCAGCCCCAGCATTTT.

The V and J genes are TRBV18 and TRBJ2-1; 8 bases are a match to TRBD1. There are 15 residues in the CDR3. The germline V gene encodes CDR1 KGHSH and CDR2 LQKENI. With 0 bases clipped from V and 5 bases from J, the junction kept 3 bases outside the gene matches. The CDR3 nucleotides read TGTGCCAGCTCACCACCTACAGGGGGGAACAATGAGCAGTTCTTC. It codes for CASSPPTGGNNEQFF.

The rearrangement uses TRBV2 and TRBJ2-1; D gene uncertain. V lost 2 bases and J lost 4, with 6 bases in between. Germline CDR1 is SNHLY and CDR2 is FYNNEI. The CDR3 spans 13 residues. CDR3 nucleotide sequence: TGTGCCAGCAGTGAAAGCGCATACAATGAGCAGTTCTTC. Translation: CASSESAYNEQFF.

This clone was seen a single time. This chain uses TRBV18 with TRBJ1-3; the D gene is possibly TRBD1 (6 bases). V was pared by 2 bases and J by 1 base, with 15 bases between. Germline CDR1 reads KGHSH; CDR2 reads LQKENI. The CDR3 is made up of 17 amino acids. The CDR3 nucleotides are TGTGCCAGCTCACCAGTACCCCAACAGGGATCTGGAAACACCATATATTTT. This gives the protein CASSPVPQQGSGNTIYF.

The genes are TRBV11-1 and TRBJ2-3; D possibly corresponds to TRBD2 (5 bases). Trimming left V 2 bases short and J 4 bases short, with 13 bases between. Germline V gives CDR1 SGHAT, CDR2 FQDESV (reference sequence). The length of the CDR3 is 15 residues. The CDR3, as DNA: TGTGCCAGCAGCTTAATGGTTTTCGGGGCAGATACGCAGTATTTT. Its translation: CASSLMVFGADTQYF.

Details on this clone: In the same sample, other DNA sequences code for this CDR3. The chain couples TRBV4-1 to TRBJ2-3; 9 bases map to TRBD2. Germline-derived CDR1 and CDR2 are MGHRA and YSYEKL. The CDR3 length is 15 residues. The trim removed 5 bases at V and 2 bases at J, leaving 5 bases unmatched. The CDR3 protein is CASSEVAGDTDTQYF. The CDR3, as DNA: TGCGCCAGCAGCGAAGTAGCGGGAGACACAGATACGCAGTATTTT.